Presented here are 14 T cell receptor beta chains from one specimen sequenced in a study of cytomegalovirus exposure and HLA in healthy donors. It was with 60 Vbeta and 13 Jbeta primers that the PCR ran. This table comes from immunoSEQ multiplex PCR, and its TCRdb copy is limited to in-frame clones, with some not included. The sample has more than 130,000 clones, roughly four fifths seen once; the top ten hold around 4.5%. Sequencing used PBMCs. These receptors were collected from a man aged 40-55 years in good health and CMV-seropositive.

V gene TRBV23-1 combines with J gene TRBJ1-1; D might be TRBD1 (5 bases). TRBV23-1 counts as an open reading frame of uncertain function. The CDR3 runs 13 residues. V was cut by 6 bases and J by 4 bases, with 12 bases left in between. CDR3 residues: CASRAGGFTEAFF. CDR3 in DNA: TGCGCCAGCAGGGCGGGGGGGTTCACTGAAGCTTTCTTT.

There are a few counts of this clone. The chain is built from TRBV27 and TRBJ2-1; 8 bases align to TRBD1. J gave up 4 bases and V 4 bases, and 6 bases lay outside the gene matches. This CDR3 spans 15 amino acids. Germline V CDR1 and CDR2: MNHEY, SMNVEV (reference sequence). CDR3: CASSSYRGTYNEQFF. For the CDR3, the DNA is TGTGCCAGCAGTTCATACAGGGGGACATACAATGAGCAGTTCTTC.

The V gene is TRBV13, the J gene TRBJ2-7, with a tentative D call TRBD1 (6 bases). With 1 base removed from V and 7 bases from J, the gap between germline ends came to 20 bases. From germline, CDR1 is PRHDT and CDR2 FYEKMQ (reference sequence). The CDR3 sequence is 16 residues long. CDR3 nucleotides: TGTGCCAGCAGCTTAGCCAGCCTGCGCACAGGGCATGAGCAGTACTTC. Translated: CASSLASLRTGHEQYF.

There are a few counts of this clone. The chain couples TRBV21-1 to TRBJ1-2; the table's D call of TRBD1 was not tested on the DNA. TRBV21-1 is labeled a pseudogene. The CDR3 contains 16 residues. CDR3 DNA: TGTGCCAGCAGCAAACCCGAGGGGGTAGCTAACTATGGCTACACCTTC. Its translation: CASSKPEGVANYGYTF.

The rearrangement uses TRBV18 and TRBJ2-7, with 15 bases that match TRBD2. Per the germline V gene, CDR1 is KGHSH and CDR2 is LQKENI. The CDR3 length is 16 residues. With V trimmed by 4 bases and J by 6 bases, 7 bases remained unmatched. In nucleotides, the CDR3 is TGTGCCAGCTCACTGGCGCCGGGACTAGCGGGAGGCGAGCAGTACTTC. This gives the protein CASSLAPGLAGGEQYF.

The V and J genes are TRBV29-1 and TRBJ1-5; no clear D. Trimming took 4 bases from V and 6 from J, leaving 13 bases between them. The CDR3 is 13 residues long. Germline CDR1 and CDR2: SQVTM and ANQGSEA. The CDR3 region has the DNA TGCAGCGTTGGAGTTGATGGGAGTCAGCCCCAGCATTTT. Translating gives CSVGVDGSQPQHF.

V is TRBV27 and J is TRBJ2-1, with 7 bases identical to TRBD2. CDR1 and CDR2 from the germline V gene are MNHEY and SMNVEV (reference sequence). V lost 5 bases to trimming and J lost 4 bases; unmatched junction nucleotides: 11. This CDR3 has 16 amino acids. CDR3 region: CASSPSRSSGYNEQFF. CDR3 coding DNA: TGTGCCAGCAGTCCCAGTAGGTCTAGCGGTTACAATGAGCAGTTCTTC.

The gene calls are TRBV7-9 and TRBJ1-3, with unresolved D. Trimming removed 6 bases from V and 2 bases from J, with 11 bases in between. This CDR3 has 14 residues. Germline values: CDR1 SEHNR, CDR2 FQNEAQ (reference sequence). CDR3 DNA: TGTGCCAGCAGACCCTCGGGTACTGGAAACACCATATATTTT. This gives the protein CASRPSGTGNTIYF.

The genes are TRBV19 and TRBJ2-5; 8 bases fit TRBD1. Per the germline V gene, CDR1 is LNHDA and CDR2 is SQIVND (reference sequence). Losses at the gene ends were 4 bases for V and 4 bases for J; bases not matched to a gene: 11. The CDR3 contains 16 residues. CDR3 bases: TGTGCCAGTAGTACTTCAGGGGGCGCCTACGCAGAGACCCAGTACTTC. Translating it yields CASSTSGGAYAETQYF. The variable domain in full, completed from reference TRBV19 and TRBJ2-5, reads DGGITQSPKYLFRKEGQNVTLSCEQNLNHDAMYWYRQDPGQGLRLIYYSQIVNDFQKGDIAEGYSVSREKKESFPLTVTSAQKNPTAFYLCASSTSGGAYAETQYFGPGTRLLVL.

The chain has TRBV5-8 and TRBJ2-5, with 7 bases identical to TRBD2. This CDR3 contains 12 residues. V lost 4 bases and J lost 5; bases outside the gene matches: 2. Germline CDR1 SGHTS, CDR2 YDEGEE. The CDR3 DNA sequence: TGTGCCAGCAGCCGGGGGGTCGAGACCCAGTACTTC. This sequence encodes CASSRGVETQYF.

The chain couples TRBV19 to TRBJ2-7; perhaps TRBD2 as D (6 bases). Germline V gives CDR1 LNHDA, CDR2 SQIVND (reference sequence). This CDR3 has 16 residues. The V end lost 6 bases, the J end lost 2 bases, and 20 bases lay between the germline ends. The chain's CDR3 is CASRWRHDGGTYEQYF. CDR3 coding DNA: TGTGCCAGTAGATGGCGGCACGATGGGGGGACCTACGAGCAGTACTTC.

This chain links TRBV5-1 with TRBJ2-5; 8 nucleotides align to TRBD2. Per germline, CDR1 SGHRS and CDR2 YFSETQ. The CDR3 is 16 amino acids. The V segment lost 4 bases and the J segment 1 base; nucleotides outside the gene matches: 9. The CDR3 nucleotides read TGCGCCAGCAGCCGGCGGAGCGGGAGCCCCCAAGAGACCCAGTACTTC. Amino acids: CASSRRSGSPQETQYF.

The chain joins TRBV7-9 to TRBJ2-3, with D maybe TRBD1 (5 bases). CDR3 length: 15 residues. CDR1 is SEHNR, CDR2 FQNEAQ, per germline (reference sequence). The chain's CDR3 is CALSGQGLITDTQYF. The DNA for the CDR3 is TGTGCGCTTAGTGGGCAGGGCCTCATCACAGATACGCAGTATTTT.

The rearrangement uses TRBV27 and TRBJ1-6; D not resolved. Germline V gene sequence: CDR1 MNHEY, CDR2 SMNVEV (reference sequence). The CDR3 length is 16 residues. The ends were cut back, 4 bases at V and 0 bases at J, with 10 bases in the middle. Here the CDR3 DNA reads TGTGCCAGCAGTTCTCTCCTGAGCTCCTATAATTCACCCCTCCACTTT. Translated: CASSSLLSSYNSPLHF.